One and the same sample provided the 12 T cell receptor beta chains below, sequenced in a study of response to subunit inactivated influenza vaccine. Each CDR3 protein is one row after TCRdb ran MiXCR on the RT-PCR reads. The data contain roughly 500,000 distinct CDR3 sequences, approximately 20% of them singletons. A further study also used this sample, focusing on T cells expressing NK-cell markers. As that report states: Beta-chain TCR cDNA was generated via 5'RACE template switching with UMIs.

Source: CD4+ T cells sorted from PBMCs, taken 11 to 12 days after vaccination. These receptors all come from a middle-aged man who received an inactivated influenza vaccine.

This clonotype was seen at least ten times. CDR3 DNA sequence: TGCGCCAGCAGCTTAACCGGGACAAAAGAGACCCAGTACTTC. It codes for CASSLTGTKETQYF. The chain joins TRBV5-1 to TRBJ2-5, with TRBD1 as a possible D gene (6 bases). The CDR3 has 14 amino acids. Germline V gene data show CDR1 as SGHRS and CDR2 as YFSETQ. V was cut by 2 bases and J by 3 bases, with 11 bases left in between.

This clonotype was picked up a small number of times. This chain joins TRBV25-1 and TRBJ2-7, with 7 bases aligning to TRBD1. Germline V lookup: CDR1 MGHDK, CDR2 SYGVNS. This CDR3 has 17 amino acids. Trimming at V came to 6 bases and at J to 3 bases, leaving 17 bases not matched to a gene. Here the CDR3 DNA reads TGTGCCAGCAGGCCAAGTGGCGAGACAGGGCTAAGCTACGAGCAGTACTTC. Translated, it gives CASRPSGETGLSYEQYF.

The J gene is TRBJ2-7, the V gene TRBV4-2, with D unresolved. The CDR3 is 15 amino acids. The germline V and J ends were trimmed by 0 bases and 0 bases, with 9 bases remaining between them. In germline, CDR1 is LGHNA, CDR2 YNFKEQ. The CDR3 is CASSQDESRSYEQYF. CDR3 bases: TGTGCCAGCAGCCAAGACGAAAGTCGCTCCTACGAGCAGTACTTC.

This clonotype was detected many times. The CDR3 spells CASSLVGWGVTGANVLTF. In nucleotides, the CDR3 is TGTGCCAGCAGCTTAGTCGGCTGGGGGGTAACTGGGGCCAACGTCCTGACTTTC. V and J are TRBV11-2 and TRBJ2-6, with D possibly being TRBD2 (6 bases). The CDR3 has 18 residues. Per germline, CDR1 SGHAT and CDR2 FQNNGV. With 1 base removed from V and 2 bases from J, the gap between germline ends came to 15 bases.

This clonotype was detected ten times or more. J is TRBJ2-1 and V is TRBV20-1; 10 nucleotides align to TRBD2. Losses at the gene ends were 0 bases for V and 9 bases for J; bases not matched to a gene: 11. Looked up from germline, CDR1 is DFQATT and CDR2 is SNEGSKA (reference sequence). The CDR3 spans 16 residues. In nucleotides, the CDR3 is TGCAGTGCTAGAGACCTGCCTAGCGGGAGTATAAGTGAGCAGTTCTTC. Translating gives CSARDLPSGSISEQFF.

V usage is TRBV7-9 and J usage is TRBJ2-4; the D call may be TRBD1 or TRBD2 (5 bases each). The CDR3 contains 15 residues. CDR1 SEHNR and CDR2 FQNEAQ come from the germline V gene (reference sequence). V was trimmed by 3 bases and J by 5 bases, leaving 14 bases between them. The DNA of the CDR3 is TGTGCCAGCAGCTTGAGTGTGACAGCGGAAAACATTCAGTACTTC. Protein sequence: CASSLSVTAENIQYF.

This clonotype has ten or more counts. J is TRBJ2-3 and V is TRBV6-5, with TRBD1 identical over 9 bases. The CDR3 length is 16 residues. Germline CDR1 and CDR2: MNHEY and SVGAGI. V lost 2 bases, J lost 2 bases, and 5 bases stayed unmatched. The CDR3 region has the DNA TGTGCCAGCAGTTACCTGTGGACAGGGGACACAGATACGCAGTATTTT. It is translated as CASSYLWTGDTDTQYF.

This clonotype occurred a few times. The rearrangement links TRBV6-2 or TRBV6-3 to TRBJ2-3; 7 bases align to TRBD1. V lost 6 bases and J lost 5; bases outside the gene matches: 17. Germline lookup yields CDR1 MNHEY and CDR2 SVGEGT. The CDR3 sequence is 17 residues long. The CDR3 DNA is TGTGCCAGCAGCTATACCCGACAGGGAAGAAGGGAAGATACGCAGTATTTT. It is translated as CASSYTRQGRREDTQYF.

The rearrangement uses TRBV29-1 and TRBJ2-1, with 9 bases that match TRBD2. The CDR3 spans 16 residues. The trim removed 8 bases at V and 5 bases at J, leaving 16 bases unmatched. Germline V gene lookup returns CDR1 SQVTM and CDR2 ANQGSEA. The CDR3 DNA is TGCAGCTCCTCAAAAAGGGTAGCGGGAGCCCACAATGAGCAGTTCTTC. Its protein is CSSSKRVAGAHNEQFF.

The rearrangement uses TRBV10-3 and TRBJ2-1; D gene uncertain. This CDR3 region has 13 residues. Per germline, CDR1 ENHRY and CDR2 SYGVKD. V lost 0 bases to trimming and J lost 10 bases, with 10 bases between them. The CDR3 nucleotides read TGTGCCATCAGTGAGTCCACAGTTCGGGAGCAGTTCTTC. Encoded protein: CAISESTVREQFF.

This clonotype was recorded a few times. The CDR3 coding sequence is TGTGCCAGCAGCCAAGGTGGGACTAGCACAGATACGCAGTATTTT. It encodes CASSQGGTSTDTQYF. The genes are TRBV4-2 and TRBJ2-3, with a weak D call TRBD2 (6 bases). The CDR3 runs to 15 residues. Germline V gene data show CDR1 as LGHNA and CDR2 as YNFKEQ. Trimming took 1 base from V and 0 from J, leaving 8 bases between them.

This clonotype was seen a handful of times. The J gene is TRBJ1-6, the V gene TRBV6-2 or TRBV6-3, with D unclear. This CDR3 is built from 14 residues. Germline loops: CDR1 MNHEY, CDR2 SVGEGT. Trimming stripped 0 bases from V and 8 bases from J, with 8 bases between. DNA of the CDR3: TGTGCCAGCAGTTACTCGATTCCTCATTCACCCCTCCACTTT. This codes for CASSYSIPHSPLHF.